What follows are 6 T cell receptor beta chains derived from one specimen sequenced in a study of T cell responses to AZD1222 COVID-19 vaccine. Sequencing was performed with immunoSEQ multiplex PCR; in TCRdb, only in-frame clones are kept and a portion is missing. The sample includes 70,000 to 90,000 clones, around 87% of them seen just once. Material: peripheral blood, obtained 28 days after the second AZD1222 dose. These TCRs come from an adult who received the AZD1222 COVID-19 vaccine.

J is TRBJ1-4 and V is TRBV19, with D uncertain. The V and J ends lost 5 bases and 6 bases respectively, with 10 bases between them. There are 13 residues in the CDR3. Germline assignment: CDR1 LNHDA and CDR2 SQIVND (reference sequence). The CDR3 DNA sequence: TGTGCCAGTAGTGACTCCGTGGATGAAAAACTGTTTTTT. Its translation: CASSDSVDEKLFF.

The rearrangement joins TRBV11-3 to TRBJ2-3, with D possibly matching TRBD1 (5 bases). V dropped 2 bases and J dropped 6 bases, with 18 bases sitting between them. The germline CDR1 and CDR2 sequences are SGHNT and YENEEA. This CDR3 region has 16 residues. Here the CDR3 DNA reads TGTGCCAGCAGCTTATGGTACAGCGCAGGGCTCGATACGCAGTATTTT. As protein: CASSLWYSAGLDTQYF.

V and J are TRBV2 and TRBJ1-2; D gene uncertain. Germline V gene lookup returns CDR1 SNHLY and CDR2 FYNNEI. Trimming pared 10 bases from V and 4 bases from J, leaving 10 bases between. The CDR3 length is 11 residues. Here the CDR3 reads CATNTLYGYTF. The CDR3 DNA is TGTGCCACCAACACCCTCTATGGCTACACCTTC.

The V call is TRBV4-1, the J call TRBJ2-3; D not resolved. The CDR3 spans 18 residues. Trimming removed 1 base from V and 0 bases from J, with 17 bases in between. The germline gives CDR1 MGHRA, CDR2 YSYEKL. The CDR3 loop is CASSQVQPTYASTDTQYF. Here the CDR3 DNA reads TGCGCCAGCAGCCAAGTCCAGCCTACCTACGCCAGCACAGATACGCAGTATTTT.

The chain has TRBV5-6 and TRBJ2-5; D gene ambiguous. Matching the DNA end better, TRBJ2-7 makes the J call doubtful. This CDR3 contains 13 residues. CDR1 is SGHDT, CDR2 YYEEEE, per germline. This chain's CDR3 is CASSPMGSYEQYF. As DNA, the CDR3 is TGTGCCAGCAGCCCTATGGGTAGCTACGAGCAGTACTTC.

The chain uses TRBV18 and TRBJ1-1; D unclear. Deletions cut 4 bases from V and 1 base from J, with 7 bases between. In germline, CDR1 is KGHSH, CDR2 LQKENI. CDR3 length: 13 residues. In DNA form, the CDR3 reads TGTGCCAGCTCACTACTCAAGAACACTGAAGCTTTCTTT. It is translated as CASSLLKNTEAFF.